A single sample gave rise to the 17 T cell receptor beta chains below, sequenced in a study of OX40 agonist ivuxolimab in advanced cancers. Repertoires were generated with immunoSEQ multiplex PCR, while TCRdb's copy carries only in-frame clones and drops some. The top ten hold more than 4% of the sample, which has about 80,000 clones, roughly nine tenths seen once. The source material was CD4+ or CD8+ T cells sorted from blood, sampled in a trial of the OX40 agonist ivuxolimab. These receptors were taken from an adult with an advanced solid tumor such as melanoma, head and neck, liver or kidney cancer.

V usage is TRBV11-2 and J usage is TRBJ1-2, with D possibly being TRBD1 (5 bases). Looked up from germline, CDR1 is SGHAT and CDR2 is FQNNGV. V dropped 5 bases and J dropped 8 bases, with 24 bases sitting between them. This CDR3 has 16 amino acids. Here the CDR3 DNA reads TGTGCCAGCAGCCGAAAGCCGGGACTCCCAGGTGCCGGCTACACCTTC. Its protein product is CASSRKPGLPGAGYTF.

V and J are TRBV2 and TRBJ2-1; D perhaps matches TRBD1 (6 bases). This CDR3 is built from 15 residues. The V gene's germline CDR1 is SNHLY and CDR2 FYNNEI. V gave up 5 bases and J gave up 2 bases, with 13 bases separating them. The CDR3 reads CASSPQGWTYNEQFF. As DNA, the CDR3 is TGTGCCAGCAGTCCACAGGGATGGACCTACAATGAGCAGTTCTTC.

CDR3 sequence: CASRKDRGRGETQYF. DNA for the CDR3: TGCGCCAGCCGGAAAGACAGGGGGCGAGGGGAGACCCAGTACTTC. V is TRBV5-1 and J is TRBJ2-5, with 10 bases aligning to TRBD1. The CDR3 has 15 residues. The germline gives CDR1 SGHRS, CDR2 YFSETQ. After removal of 7 bases from V and 5 bases from J, the junction contained 11 bases not matched to a gene.

CDR3 in DNA: TGTGCCAGCAGCTTCGGGACGGGAGGGCCCGGGGAGACCCAGTACTTC. Amino acids: CASSFGTGGPGETQYF. The V and J genes are TRBV5-6 and TRBJ2-5, with 8 bases matching TRBD2. The V gene's germline CDR1 is SGHDT and CDR2 YYEEEE. This CDR3 has 16 amino acids. The junction had 11 bases not matched to a gene; V was cut back by 2 bases and J by 5 bases.

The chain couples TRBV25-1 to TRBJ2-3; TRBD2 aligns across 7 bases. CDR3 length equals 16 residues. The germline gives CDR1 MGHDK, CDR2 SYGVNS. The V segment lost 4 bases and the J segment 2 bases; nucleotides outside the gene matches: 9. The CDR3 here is CASSGRAGTYTDTQYF. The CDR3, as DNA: TGTGCCAGCAGTGGTCGAGCGGGAACTTACACAGATACGCAGTATTTT.

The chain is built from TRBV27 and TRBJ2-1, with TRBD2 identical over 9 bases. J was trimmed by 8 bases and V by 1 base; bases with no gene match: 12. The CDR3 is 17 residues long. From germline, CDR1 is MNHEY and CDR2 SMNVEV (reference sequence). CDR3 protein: CASSLYPSGGRAHEQFF. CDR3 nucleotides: TGTGCCAGCAGTTTATACCCCTCGGGCGGGAGGGCCCATGAGCAGTTCTTC.

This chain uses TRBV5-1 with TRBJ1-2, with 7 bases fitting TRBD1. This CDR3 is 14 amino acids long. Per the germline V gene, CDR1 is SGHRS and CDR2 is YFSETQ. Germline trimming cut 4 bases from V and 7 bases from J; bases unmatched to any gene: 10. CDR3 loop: CASSRQTGLGGYTF. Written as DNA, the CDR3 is TGCGCCAGCAGCAGGCAGACAGGGTTGGGTGGCTACACCTTC. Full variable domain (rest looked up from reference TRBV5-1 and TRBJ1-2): KAGVTQTPRYLIKTRGQQVTLSCSPISGHRSVSWYQQTPGQGLQFLFEYFSETQRNKGNFPGRFSGRQFSNSRSEMNVSTLELGDSALYLCASSRQTGLGGYTFGSGTRLTVV.

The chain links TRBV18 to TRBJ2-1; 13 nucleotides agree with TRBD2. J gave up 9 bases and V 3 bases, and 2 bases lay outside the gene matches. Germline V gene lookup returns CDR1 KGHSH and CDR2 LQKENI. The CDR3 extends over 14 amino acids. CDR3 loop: CASSPGLAGFEQFF. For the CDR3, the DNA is TGTGCCAGCTCACCGGGACTAGCGGGGTTTGAGCAGTTCTTC. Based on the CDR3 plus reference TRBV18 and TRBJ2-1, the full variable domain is NAGVMQNPRHLVRRRGQEARLRCSPMKGHSHVYWYRQLPEEGLKFMVYLQKENIIDESGMPKERFSAEFPKEGPSILRIQQVVRGDSAAYFCASSPGLAGFEQFFGPGTRLTVL.

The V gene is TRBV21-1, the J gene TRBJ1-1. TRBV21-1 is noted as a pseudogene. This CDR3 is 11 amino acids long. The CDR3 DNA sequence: TGTGCCAGCAGCAGTAGTGAAGAAGCTTTCTTT. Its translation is CASSSSEEAFF.

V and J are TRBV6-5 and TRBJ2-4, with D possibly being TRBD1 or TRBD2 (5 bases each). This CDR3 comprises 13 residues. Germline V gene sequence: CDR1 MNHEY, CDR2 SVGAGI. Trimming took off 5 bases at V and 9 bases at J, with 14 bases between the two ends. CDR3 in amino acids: CASSDRGLSIQYF. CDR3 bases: TGTGCCAGCAGTGACAGAGGGTTGAGCATTCAGTACTTC.

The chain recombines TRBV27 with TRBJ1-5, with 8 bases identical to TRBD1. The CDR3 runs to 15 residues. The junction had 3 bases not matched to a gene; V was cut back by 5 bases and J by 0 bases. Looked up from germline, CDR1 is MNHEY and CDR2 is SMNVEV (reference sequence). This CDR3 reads CASSPGTGSNQPQHF. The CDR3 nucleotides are TGTGCCAGCAGTCCCGGGACAGGTAGCAATCAGCCCCAGCATTTT.

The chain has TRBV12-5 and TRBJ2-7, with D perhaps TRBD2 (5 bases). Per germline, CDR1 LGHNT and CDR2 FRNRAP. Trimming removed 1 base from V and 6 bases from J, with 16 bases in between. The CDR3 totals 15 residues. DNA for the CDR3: TGTGCTAGTGGTTTGGGACCCGAGGGAGCCTCCGAGCAGTACTTC. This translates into CASGLGPEGASEQYF.

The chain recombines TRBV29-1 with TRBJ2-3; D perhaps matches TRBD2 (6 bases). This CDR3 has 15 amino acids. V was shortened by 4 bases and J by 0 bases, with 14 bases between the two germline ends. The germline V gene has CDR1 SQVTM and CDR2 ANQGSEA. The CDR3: CSVVSGETSTDTQYF. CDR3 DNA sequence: TGCAGCGTTGTTAGCGGCGAGACTAGCACAGATACGCAGTATTTT.

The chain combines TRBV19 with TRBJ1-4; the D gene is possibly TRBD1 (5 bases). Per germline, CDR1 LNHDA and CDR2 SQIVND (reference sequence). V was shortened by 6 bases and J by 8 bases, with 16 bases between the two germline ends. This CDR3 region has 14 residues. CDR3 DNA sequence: TGTGCCAGTAGAAAATTGGGACTATGGGAAAAACTGTTTTTT. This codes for CASRKLGLWEKLFF.

The CDR3 bases are TGTGCCAGCTCACCGAAACTAGGCTCTGGAAACACCATATATTTT. The encoded protein is CASSPKLGSGNTIYF. This chain connects TRBV18 to TRBJ1-3; unclear D gene. V lost 3 bases and J 0 bases, leaving 9 bases between the germline ends. The CDR3 covers 15 residues. Germline V CDR1 and CDR2: KGHSH, LQKENI.

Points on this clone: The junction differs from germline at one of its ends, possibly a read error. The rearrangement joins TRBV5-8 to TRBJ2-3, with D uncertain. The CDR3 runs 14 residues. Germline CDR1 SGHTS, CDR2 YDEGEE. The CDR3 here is CASSSPPLGRSSHF. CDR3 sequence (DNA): TGTGCCAGCAGCTCCCCACCCCTCGGACGTTCCAGCCATTTT.

Here the CDR3 DNA reads TGTGCCAGCCGCCCCTCCCAGGGGAGGGACTATGGCTACACCTTC. Amino acids: CASRPSQGRDYGYTF. The chain joins TRBV19 to TRBJ1-2; D may be TRBD1 (6 bases). Trimming took 9 bases from V and 3 from J, leaving 20 bases between them. The V gene's germline CDR1 is LNHDA and CDR2 SQIVND (reference sequence). The CDR3 consists of 15 residues.